Following are 11 T cell receptor beta chains from one sample sequenced in a study of blood T cell repertoires in COVID-19. Libraries were prepared by immunoSEQ multiplex PCR; TCRdb keeps only in-frame clonotypes and omits some of them. The sample has a few hundred thousand clones, nearly 90% seen once. The sequencing input was peripheral blood. The receptor set was obtained from a woman aged 40-49 years who had recovered from COVID-19.

This clone has just one count. Germline is not matched at one junction end, which may reflect a read error. The chain links TRBV11-2 to TRBJ1-3; D gene uncertain. The germline CDR1 and CDR2 sequences are SGHAT and FQNNGV. CDR3 length: 14 residues. The DNA for the CDR3 is TGTGCTAGCAGCTCCCTATACTCTGGAAACACCATATATTTT. This translates into CASSSLYSGNTIYF.

The chain is built from TRBV4-1 and TRBJ1-1; D gene unclear. V was cut by 6 bases and J by 0 bases, with 14 bases left in between. This CDR3 has 15 amino acids. CDR1 and CDR2 (germline): MGHRA, YSYEKL. The CDR3 region has the DNA TGCGCCAGCAGGGGAGGAAAAGACATGAACACTGAAGCTTTCTTT. It encodes CASRGGKDMNTEAFF.

This clone was recorded a few times. J is TRBJ1-5 and V is TRBV3-1 (or the pseudogene TRBV3-2); D is unresolved. With 2 bases removed from V and 7 bases from J, the gap between germline ends came to 9 bases. This CDR3 contains 13 residues. Germline CDR1 and CDR2: LGHDT and YNNKEL (reference sequence). CDR3: CASSQWAGQPQHF. In nucleotides, the CDR3 is TGTGCCAGCAGCCAATGGGCGGGCCAGCCCCAGCATTTT.

The count of this clone is one. This chain connects TRBV11-3 to TRBJ2-7; TRBD1 matches 7 bases. CDR3 size: 13 residues. The V gene's germline CDR1 is SGHNT and CDR2 YENEEA. Trimming took 2 bases from V and 5 from J; bases not matched to a gene: 3. The chain's CDR3 is CASSLKQGDEQYV. CDR3 DNA sequence: TGTGCCAGCAGCTTAAAGCAGGGGGACGAGCAGTACGTC.

This clone has a single count. J is TRBJ1-4 and V is TRBV5-1, with D unresolved. CDR1 is SGHRS and CDR2 is YFSETQ in the germline V gene. The CDR3 contains 14 residues. The V and J ends lost 3 bases and 3 bases respectively, with 9 bases between them. CDR3 coding DNA: TGCGCCAGCAGCTCAGGCACCTCTAATGAAAAACTGTTTTTT. This encodes CASSSGTSNEKLFF.

The chain joins TRBV9 to TRBJ2-5; possibly TRBD2 for D (6 bases). The V end lost 0 bases, the J end lost 4 bases, and 16 bases lay between the germline ends. Germline lookup yields CDR1 SGDLS and CDR2 YYNGEE. This CDR3 is 16 amino acids long. The CDR3 protein is CASSVGGVSAGETQYF. The CDR3 DNA reads as TGTGCCAGCAGCGTAGGGGGGGTCTCCGCGGGAGAGACCCAGTACTTC.

The rearrangement links TRBV24-1 to TRBJ1-2; no definite D call. Germline V gene data show CDR1 as KGHDR and CDR2 as SFDVKD. Trimming removed 7 bases at V and 7 bases at J, with 21 bases between. This CDR3 is built from 15 residues. The CDR3 is CATSKDPQSASGYTF. In DNA form, the CDR3 reads TGTGCCACCAGCAAAGACCCTCAGTCGGCTAGTGGCTACACCTTC.

The chain is built from TRBV11-2 and TRBJ1-1; 9 nucleotides match TRBD1. The V and J ends lost 0 bases and 10 bases, in that order; junction bases with no gene match: 6. The CDR3 runs 14 residues. Germline V CDR1 and CDR2: SGHAT, FQNNGV. This CDR3 is CASSLDLGTGPAFF. The CDR3 DNA follows: TGTGCCAGCAGCTTAGATCTCGGGACAGGGCCAGCTTTCTTT.

The chain links TRBV24-1 to TRBJ2-3; D is possibly TRBD2 (6 bases). In germline, CDR1 is KGHDR, CDR2 SFDVKD. V was pared by 5 bases and J by 0 bases, with 11 bases between. This CDR3 region has 15 residues. The CDR3 protein is CATSAGGSSTDTQYF. In DNA form, the CDR3 reads TGTGCCACCAGTGCCGGGGGTTCTAGCACAGATACGCAGTATTTT.

In DNA, the CDR3 is TGTGCCAGCAGCTTAGTGCTAGCGGGAGCCGGGGAGCTGTTTTTT. Its translation: CASSLVLAGAGELFF. This chain connects TRBV7-2 to TRBJ2-2; 10 bases match TRBD2. Germline-derived CDR1 and CDR2 are SGHTA and FQGNSA. Trimming took 1 base from V and 6 from J; bases not matched to a gene: 2. This CDR3 has 15 amino acids.

This chain uses TRBV12-5 with TRBJ1-3, with TRBD1 matching 7 bases. The CDR3 has 15 residues. Germline V lookup: CDR1 LGHNT, CDR2 FRNRAP. V shed 2 bases and J 4 bases; nucleotides not matched to a gene: 5. CDR3: CASGLFPGQGNTIYF. The CDR3 DNA follows: TGTGCTAGTGGTTTGTTCCCGGGACAGGGAAACACCATATATTTT. Full variable domain (remainder filled in from reference TRBV12-5 and TRBJ1-3): DARVTQTPRHKVTEMGQEVTMRCQPILGHNTVFWYRQTMMQGLELLAYFRNRAPLDDSGMPKDRFSAEMPDATLATLKIQPSEPRDSAVYFCASGLFPGQGNTIYFGEGSWLTVV.